One and the same sample provided the 22 T cell receptor beta chains below, sequenced in a study of OX40 agonist ivuxolimab in advanced cancers. Profiling relied on immunoSEQ multiplex PCR, and the TCRdb table lists in-frame clones only, not all of them. Here the sample spans 65,000 to 80,000 clones, around nine tenths being singletons. The sequences come from CD4+ or CD8+ T cells sorted from blood, collected in a trial of the OX40 agonist ivuxolimab. The receptors derive from an adult with an advanced solid tumor such as melanoma, head and neck, liver or kidney cancer.

This chain connects TRBV29-1 to TRBJ2-7; TRBD1 matches 8 bases. The V gene end was trimmed by 6 bases and the J gene end by 2 bases; junction bases not matched to a gene: 3. Germline values: CDR1 SQVTM, CDR2 ANQGSEA. CDR3 length equals 12 residues. The DNA for the CDR3 is TGCAGCGTAAGACAGGGGACCTACGAGCAGTACTTC. This gives the protein CSVRQGTYEQYF.

The chain combines TRBV29-1 with TRBJ2-1, with D possibly TRBD2 on 5 matching bases. CDR1 and CDR2 (germline): SQVTM, ANQGSEA. The CDR3 runs 12 residues. CDR3 DNA sequence: TGCGCCAGAGGGATGAACTACAATGAGCAGTTCTTC. Translated: CARGMNYNEQFF.

This clone was recorded a few times. Distinct nucleotide sequences in the sample also encode this CDR3. The chain links TRBV6-4 to TRBJ2-3, with TRBD2 matching 8 bases. Losses at the gene ends were 3 bases for V and 1 base for J; bases not matched to a gene: 0. Germline CDR1 is MRHNA and CDR2 is SNTAGT. The length of the CDR3 is 14 residues. CDR3 region: CASSEREGTDTQYF. For the CDR3, the DNA is TGTGCCAGCAGTGAGCGGGAGGGCACAGATACGCAGTATTTT.

J is TRBJ1-3 and V is TRBV9, with 9 bases that match TRBD1. This CDR3 has 15 amino acids. The V gene's germline CDR1 is SGDLS and CDR2 YYNGEE. V was pared by 4 bases and J by 2 bases, with 4 bases of the junction left unmatched. The CDR3 here is CASSFRTGAGNTIYF. DNA of the CDR3: TGTGCCAGCAGCTTTAGGACAGGGGCTGGAAACACCATATATTTT.

CDR3 protein: CASSPTVGTGHNEQFF. In DNA, the CDR3 is TGCGCCAGCAGCCCTACCGTAGGGACAGGACACAATGAGCAGTTCTTC. V usage is TRBV5-1 and J usage is TRBJ2-1; 8 bases align to TRBD1. CDR3 length: 16 residues. From germline, CDR1 is SGHRS and CDR2 YFSETQ. Unmatched junction bases numbered 11, after V lost 4 bases and J lost 5 bases. Supplemented by reference TRBV5-1 and TRBJ2-1, the full variable domain reads KAGVTQTPRYLIKTRGQQVTLSCSPISGHRSVSWYQQTPGQGLQFLFEYFSETQRNKGNFPGRFSGRQFSNSRSEMNVSTLELGDSALYLCASSPTVGTGHNEQFFGPGTRLTVL.

The CDR3 nucleotides read TGCAGCGTTGAAGATCTCCCACGGGCCGTGAAGGATACGCAGTATTTT. It codes for CSVEDLPRAVKDTQYF. This chain links TRBV29-1 with TRBJ2-3; D gene unclear. Germline CDR1 SQVTM, CDR2 ANQGSEA. Trimming cost V 0 bases and J 6 bases, with 19 bases left between them. The length of the CDR3 is 16 residues.

The CDR3 loop reads CASSYSAGGSYEQYF. The CDR3 bases are TGTGCCAGCAGTTACTCAGCGGGGGGCTCCTACGAGCAGTACTTC. This chain connects TRBV6-5 to TRBJ2-5, with 9 bases aligning to TRBD2. TRBJ2-7 explains the end of the DNA better; the J call may be wrong. This CDR3 comprises 15 residues. Germline V gene data show CDR1 as MNHEY and CDR2 as SVGAGI.

The V call is TRBV7-6, the J call TRBJ2-5, with D possibly being TRBD1 or TRBD2 (5 bases each). The CDR3 consists of 13 residues. Germline CDR1 reads SGHVS; CDR2 reads FNYEAQ. V lost 1 base to trimming and J lost 11 bases, with 14 bases between them. The CDR3 here is CASSLGAGREQYF. CDR3 nucleotides: TGTGCCAGCAGCTTAGGGGCAGGGAGAGAGCAGTACTTC.

V gene TRBV5-1 combines with J gene TRBJ2-1; D may correspond to TRBD1 or TRBD2 (5 bases each). The V end lost 1 base, the J end lost 4 bases, and 12 bases lay between the germline ends. Germline assignment: CDR1 SGHRS and CDR2 YFSETQ. The CDR3 is made up of 15 amino acids. CDR3: CASSLFQGPYNEQFF. CDR3 DNA sequence: TGCGCCAGCAGCTTGTTCCAGGGACCGTACAATGAGCAGTTCTTC.

Worth noting for this clone: Other DNA sequences in this sample translate to the same CDR3. This chain joins TRBV27 and TRBJ2-7; tentatively, D is TRBD2 (6 bases). Germline CDR1 reads MNHEY; CDR2 reads SMNVEV (reference sequence). Trimming took 3 bases from V and 3 from J, leaving 12 bases between them. CDR3 length equals 14 residues. The CDR3 reads CASSFGRGYYEQYF. In DNA, the CDR3 is TGTGCCAGCAGTTTTGGTCGGGGGTACTACGAGCAGTACTTC.

The genes are TRBV20-1 and TRBJ2-5; D remains ambiguous. Trimming stripped 7 bases from V and 5 bases from J, with 8 bases between. The CDR3 sequence is 10 residues long. The germline V gene has CDR1 DFQATT and CDR2 SNEGSKA (reference sequence). CDR3 residues: CSVSLETQYF. Here the CDR3 DNA reads TGCAGTGTGTCATTGGAGACCCAGTACTTC.

The V gene is TRBV7-2, the J gene TRBJ2-1; TRBD1 aligns across 12 bases. V trimming: 2 bases; J trimming: 7 bases; junction bases outside the gene matches: 15. There are 19 residues in the CDR3. The germline V gene has CDR1 SGHTA and CDR2 FQGNSA. CDR3 residues: CASSLSGTGGGGVWNEQFF. The CDR3 DNA sequence: TGTGCCAGCAGCTTATCCGGGACAGGGGGCGGAGGAGTATGGAATGAGCAGTTCTTC.

The chain's CDR3 is CASSHPGTSGPVGLTDTQYF. Here the CDR3 DNA reads TGTGCCAGCAGCCATCCCGGGACTAGCGGACCCGTGGGGCTCACAGATACGCAGTATTTT. This chain joins TRBV5-4 and TRBJ2-3; 11 nucleotides agree with TRBD2. V shed 4 bases and J 2 bases; nucleotides not matched to a gene: 18. Germline CDR1 and CDR2: SGHNT and YYREEE (reference sequence). This CDR3 contains 20 residues.

The DNA of the CDR3 is TGTGCCAGCAGCTCGGGACTAGCGGGGTCCCAGTACTTC. As protein: CASSSGLAGSQYF. This chain joins TRBV7-9 and TRBJ2-5, with 13 bases lining up with TRBD2. CDR3 length equals 13 residues. V was clipped by 4 bases and J by 9 bases; unmatched bases: 2. Germline V gene lookup returns CDR1 SEHNR and CDR2 FQNEAQ (reference sequence).

This clone was picked up one time. The junction shows a germline mismatch at one end, possibly a read error. V usage is TRBV7-9 and J usage is TRBJ1-2; D is undetermined. In germline, CDR1 is SEHNR, CDR2 FQNEAQ (reference sequence). This CDR3 has 16 residues. CDR3 bases: TGTGCCAGCAGCTTAGATCCCCGGGGAGCTAACGATGGCTACACCTTC. It translates to CASSLDPRGANDGYTF.

Comments on this clone: Mismatch with germline at one junction end may stem from a read error. V is TRBV7-3 and J is TRBJ2-3; 10 nucleotides line up with TRBD2. This CDR3 is built from 14 residues. The germline gives CDR1 SGHTA, CDR2 FQGTGA. CDR3 sequence reads: CASSSSGTSDHGEF. The CDR3, as DNA: TGTGCCAGCAGCTCCTCCGGGACTAGCGACCATGGGGAATTT.

J is TRBJ1-5 and V is TRBV6-5; D is undetermined. This CDR3 contains 13 residues. The V end lost 2 bases, the J end lost 5 bases, and 7 bases lay between the germline ends. The germline V gene has CDR1 MNHEY and CDR2 SVGAGI. CDR3 sequence (DNA): TGTGCCAGCAGTTACGACGGGGATCAGCCCCAGCATTTT. Protein: CASSYDGDQPQHF.

This clone has just a few counts. This sequence joins TRBV6-5 and TRBJ1-2, with 7 bases matching TRBD1. The CDR3 is made up of 15 amino acids. Germline loops: CDR1 MNHEY, CDR2 SVGAGI. V dropped 2 bases and J dropped 4; count of bases not matched to a gene: 7. CDR3 residues: CASSYDLGGLYGYTF. CDR3 in DNA: TGTGCCAGCAGTTACGATTTAGGGGGCCTCTATGGCTACACCTTC.

This chain links TRBV5-1 with TRBJ2-1, with a tentative D call TRBD2 (5 bases). Per germline, CDR1 SGHRS and CDR2 YFSETQ. CDR3 length equals 16 residues. V gave up 0 bases and J gave up 5 bases, with 15 bases separating them. The CDR3 DNA reads TGCGCCAGCAGCTTGGGTTTGGGCGGGCAGGACAATGAGCAGTTCTTC. It encodes CASSLGLGGQDNEQFF. Variable domain in full (rest from reference TRBV5-1 and TRBJ2-1): KAGVTQTPRYLIKTRGQQVTLSCSPISGHRSVSWYQQTPGQGLQFLFEYFSETQRNKGNFPGRFSGRQFSNSRSEMNVSTLELGDSALYLCASSLGLGGQDNEQFFGPGTRLTVL.

This CDR3 is CASSRTSGSRSYEQYF. For the CDR3, the DNA is TGTGCCAGCAGCAGGACTAGCGGGAGCAGGAGTTACGAGCAGTACTTC. V usage is TRBV7-9 and J usage is TRBJ2-7; 13 nucleotides match TRBD2. This CDR3 region has 16 residues. V lost 5 bases and J lost 4; bases outside the gene matches: 8. The V gene's germline CDR1 is SEHNR and CDR2 FQNEAQ (reference sequence).

The CDR3 region is CASSSDDWTAEQYF. For the CDR3, the DNA is TGCGCCAGCAGCTCGGACGACTGGACAGCCGAGCAGTACTTC. The chain carries TRBV5-1 and TRBJ2-7; weak D call: TRBD1 (6 bases). Germline assignment: CDR1 SGHRS and CDR2 YFSETQ. The ends were cut back, 3 bases at V and 6 bases at J, with 16 bases in the middle. The CDR3 sequence is 14 residues long.

The table lists this clone with a few counts. The V gene is TRBV7-9, the J gene TRBJ2-7; 9 bases map to TRBD1. The CDR3 runs to 15 residues. V gave up 0 bases and J gave up 7 bases; unmatched junction bases: 7. Germline V gene data show CDR1 as SEHNR and CDR2 as FQNEAQ (reference sequence). The CDR3 nucleotides read TGTGCCAGCAGCTTAGCGGGGGGACAGGGTCAAGAGCAGTACTTC. It codes for CASSLAGGQGQEQYF.